The T cell receptor beta chain under discussion was sequenced for a study of CDR3 diversity in severe acne. TCRdb redid the calling of the PCR reads with MiXCR, one entry per CDR3 protein. This table holds around 85,000 distinct CDR3 sequences, around 50% found once. The CDR3 totals 15 residues. Looked up from germline, CDR1 is MGHRA and CDR2 is YSYEKL. V was pared by 3 bases and J by 7 bases, with 4 bases of the junction left unmatched. The clonotype comes from a male donor with severe acne vulgaris. The V gene is TRBV4-1, the J gene TRBJ1-5, with 12 bases fitting TRBD1. Material: blood. In DNA form, the CDR3 reads TGCGCCAGCAGCCAGGGGACAGGGGGCGGCCAGCCCCAGCATTTT. Encoded protein: CASSQGTGGGQPQHF.